One and the same sample provided the 29 T cell receptor beta chains below, sequenced in a study of cytomegalovirus exposure and HLA in healthy donors. PCR amplification relied on 60 Vbeta primers (plus 13 Jbeta primers). TCRdb keeps only in-frame clones here, not all; method: immunoSEQ multiplex PCR. Its table lists approximately 120,000 clones. Sequences were obtained from PBMCs. Every receptor here comes from a man aged 30 to 39 in good health and CMV-seronegative.

The CDR3 nucleotides read TGCGCCAGCAGTCAATCAGGACTCAGGGGGAGTTCACCCCTCCACTTT. This encodes CASSQSGLRGSSPLHF. V gene TRBV23-1 combines with J gene TRBJ1-6; 7 bases are shared with TRBD1. Being an ORF, TRBV23-1 has a function that is uncertain. The trim removed 0 bases at V and 9 bases at J, leaving 8 bases unmatched. The length of the CDR3 is 16 residues.

The chain links TRBV5-5 to TRBJ1-6; 8 positions match TRBD1. Trimming at V came to 4 bases and at J to 9 bases, leaving 6 bases not matched to a gene. CDR1 is SGHKS and CDR2 is YYEKEE in the germline V gene (reference sequence). The CDR3 length is 14 residues. CDR3 sequence reads: CASSQGAPASPLHF. The CDR3 DNA follows: TGTGCCAGCAGCCAGGGGGCCCCAGCTTCACCCCTCCACTTT.

This chain connects TRBV19 to TRBJ1-5, with a possible D match to TRBD1 (6 bases). V shed 7 bases and J shed 0 bases, with 13 bases lying between them. Germline V CDR1 and CDR2: LNHDA, SQIVND (reference sequence). The CDR3 totals 15 residues. Here the CDR3 DNA reads TGTGCCAGTACCCAGGGGACCTATAGCAATCAGCCCCAGCATTTT. Its translation: CASTQGTYSNQPQHF.

The CDR3 region is CASSFVRGTEAFF. DNA of the CDR3: TGCGCCAGCAGCTTCGTCCGGGGCACTGAAGCTTTCTTT. The chain carries TRBV5-1 and TRBJ1-1; D gene ambiguous. The CDR3 has 13 residues. The germline V and J ends were trimmed by 2 bases and 4 bases, with 9 bases remaining between them. Germline V gene data show CDR1 as SGHRS and CDR2 as YFSETQ.

The CDR3: CASSQESPGRARDEQYF. DNA of the CDR3: TGCGCCAGCAGCCAAGAGTCCCCCGGGAGGGCCAGGGACGAGCAGTACTTC. V usage is TRBV4-1 and J usage is TRBJ2-5; 8 bases align to TRBD2. The DNA end is more similar to TRBJ2-7, so the J call may be wrong. The CDR3 has 17 residues. Germline V gives CDR1 MGHRA, CDR2 YSYEKL.

The rearrangement joins TRBV29-1 to TRBJ2-1, with D possibly being TRBD2 (6 bases). The CDR3 sequence is 14 residues long. Trimming shortened V by 0 bases and J by 12 bases, and 18 bases separated the two germline ends. In germline, CDR1 is SQVTM, CDR2 ANQGSEA. The CDR3 DNA sequence: TGCAGCGTTGAAGATCCCAGCGGCGGGAAGGGGCAGTTCTTC. It translates to CSVEDPSGGKGQFF.

The V and J genes are TRBV6-5 and TRBJ2-7, with 7 bases identical to TRBD2. CDR1 is MNHEY and CDR2 is SVGAGI in the germline V gene. V was clipped by 2 bases and J by 5 bases; unmatched bases: 3. This CDR3 region has 13 residues. The CDR3 DNA reads TGTGCCAGCAGTTACGGGGGAGGGAACGAGCAGTACTTC. Protein sequence: CASSYGGGNEQYF.

The chain is built from TRBV28 and TRBJ2-7; possible D gene TRBD2, 6 bases. The CDR3 has 15 residues. Per germline, CDR1 MDHEN and CDR2 SYDVKM. V gave up 2 bases and J gave up 4 bases, with 15 bases separating them. CDR3 sequence (DNA): TGTGCCAGCAGTTTAACTGGCGCTAGCGAGTACGAGCAGTACTTC. Translated: CASSLTGASEYEQYF.

This chain connects TRBV28 to TRBJ1-1; D possibly corresponds to TRBD1 (5 bases). With 7 bases removed from V and 4 bases from J, the gap between germline ends came to 16 bases. The V gene's germline CDR1 is MDHEN and CDR2 SYDVKM. CDR3 size: 14 residues. The DNA of the CDR3 is TGTGCCAGCACCCTACCTTTGCAGGGCACTGAAGCTTTCTTT. It specifies CASTLPLQGTEAFF.

The chain links TRBV5-1 to TRBJ2-3; maybe TRBD1 (6 bases). CDR3 size: 15 residues. The V end was cut by 0 bases, the J end by 5 bases, with 13 bases between. Germline lookup yields CDR1 SGHRS and CDR2 YFSETQ. This CDR3 reads CASSLAPTGLDTQYF. CDR3 nucleotides: TGCGCCAGCAGCTTGGCACCCACAGGGTTAGATACGCAGTATTTT.

The chain employs TRBV30 and TRBJ2-2; a possible D gene is TRBD1 (5 bases). The length of the CDR3 is 14 residues. The germline V and J ends were trimmed by 0 bases and 2 bases, with 7 bases remaining between them. CDR1 and CDR2 (germline): GTSNPN, SVGIG (reference sequence). The CDR3 DNA sequence: TGTGCCTGGAGTGTAGGGGTCAACACCGGGGAGCTGTTTTTT. As protein: CAWSVGVNTGELFF.

The gene calls are TRBV7-9 and TRBJ2-3; 9 nucleotides agree with TRBD1. Trimming removed 5 bases from V and 1 base from J; junction bases left unmatched: 4. The CDR3 is made up of 15 amino acids. Germline V gene sequence: CDR1 SEHNR, CDR2 FQNEAQ (reference sequence). CDR3: CASSTWTGGTDTQYF. For the CDR3, the DNA is TGTGCCAGCAGCACCTGGACAGGGGGCACAGATACGCAGTATTTT.

This chain uses TRBV7-3 with TRBJ2-2; 11 bases align to TRBD1. This CDR3 spans 15 amino acids. Germline trimming cut 3 bases from V and 7 bases from J; bases unmatched to any gene: 4. The germline gives CDR1 SGHTA, CDR2 FQGTGA. For the CDR3, the DNA is TGTGCCAGCAGCTTTTCCGGGACAGGGGGCGGGGAGCTGTTTTTT. Amino acids: CASSFSGTGGGELFF.

The V gene is TRBV27, the J gene TRBJ1-2; 11 positions match TRBD1. The CDR3 contains 12 residues. The ends lost 8 bases at V and 6 bases at J; junction bases unmatched: 2. Germline lookup yields CDR1 MNHEY and CDR2 SMNVEV (reference sequence). The CDR3 nucleotides read TGTGCCAGCTGGACAGGGGGCGATGGCTACACCTTC. It codes for CASWTGGDGYTF.

The gene calls are TRBV19 and TRBJ1-2, with 11 bases fitting TRBD1. The CDR3 loop spans 14 amino acids. Germline V gene sequence: CDR1 LNHDA, CDR2 SQIVND (reference sequence). Trimming cost V 5 bases and J 8 bases; bases outside gene matches: 7. The CDR3 bases are TGTGCCAGTAGTCCATCGGGACAGGGGGTCGGCTACACCTTC. Residues: CASSPSGQGVGYTF.

The J gene is TRBJ2-3, the V gene TRBV11-2; 9 bases are a match to TRBD1. The V gene end was trimmed by 5 bases and the J gene end by 4 bases; junction bases not matched to a gene: 13. The CDR3 is 17 amino acids. Germline-derived CDR1 and CDR2 are SGHAT and FQNNGV. In DNA form, the CDR3 reads TGTGCCAGCAGCCCAGAGGCCCCCGGGACAGGGCCAGATACGCAGTATTTT. Amino acid sequence: CASSPEAPGTGPDTQYF.

The chain couples TRBV7-9 to TRBJ1-4; 7 bases align to TRBD1. The germline CDR1 and CDR2 sequences are SEHNR and FQNEAQ (reference sequence). This CDR3 region has 15 residues. V lost 6 bases, J lost 0 bases, and 4 bases stayed unmatched. CDR3: CASRPQGATNEKLFF. In DNA, the CDR3 is TGTGCCAGCAGACCCCAGGGGGCAACTAATGAAAAACTGTTTTTT.

The chain has TRBV7-9 and TRBJ1-1; TRBD1 aligns across 7 bases. This CDR3 is 13 amino acids long. Germline lookup yields CDR1 SEHNR and CDR2 FQNEAQ (reference sequence). Trimming took 5 bases from V and 4 from J; bases not matched to a gene: 4. The CDR3 reads CASSGRDSTEAFF. CDR3 DNA: TGTGCCAGCAGCGGCCGGGACAGCACTGAAGCTTTCTTT.

The rearrangement joins TRBV12-5 to TRBJ2-7; D not resolved. This CDR3 region has 13 residues. V was cut by 1 base and J by 6 bases, with 10 bases left in between. Germline lookup yields CDR1 LGHNT and CDR2 FRNRAP. The CDR3 spells CASGLDVGLEQYF. CDR3 in DNA: TGTGCTAGTGGTTTGGACGTGGGCCTCGAGCAGTACTTC.

V usage is TRBV4-1 and J usage is TRBJ2-7, with 7 bases fitting TRBD1. The CDR3 sequence is 15 residues long. The germline V gene encodes CDR1 MGHRA and CDR2 YSYEKL. The trim removed 3 bases at V and 5 bases at J, leaving 10 bases unmatched. CDR3 region: CASSQTRGSSDEQYF. In DNA, the CDR3 is TGCGCCAGCAGCCAGACCAGGGGGTCATCAGACGAGCAGTACTTC.

The gene calls are TRBV4-2 and TRBJ1-1, with no clear D. The CDR3 length is 13 residues. Germline CDR1 and CDR2: LGHNA and YNFKEQ. Trimming stripped 0 bases from V and 7 bases from J, with 9 bases between. CDR3 sequence reads: CASSQERGIEAFF. DNA for the CDR3: TGTGCCAGCAGCCAAGAGAGAGGGATTGAAGCTTTCTTT.

The V call is TRBV5-1, the J call TRBJ2-1; 9 positions match TRBD2. This CDR3 spans 14 amino acids. The germline gives CDR1 SGHRS, CDR2 YFSETQ. Trimming cost V 4 bases and J 7 bases; bases outside gene matches: 6. Here the CDR3 reads CASSAGLAMNEQFF. The CDR3 DNA follows: TGCGCCAGCAGCGCGGGACTAGCCATGAATGAGCAGTTCTTC.

This chain links TRBV6-5 with TRBJ2-1; D is possibly TRBD1 (6 bases). V lost 2 bases and J 4 bases, leaving 12 bases between the germline ends. The CDR3 runs to 15 residues. Germline V gives CDR1 MNHEY, CDR2 SVGAGI. In DNA, the CDR3 is TGTGCCAGCAGTTACCTCCGGACAGAATACAATGAGCAGTTCTTC. Its translation: CASSYLRTEYNEQFF.

J is TRBJ1-5 and V is TRBV27; 9 bases fit TRBD1. Germline CDR1 reads MNHEY; CDR2 reads SMNVEV (reference sequence). The CDR3 contains 14 residues. V gave up 6 bases and J gave up 7 bases; unmatched junction bases: 7. CDR3 sequence: CASSLQGARQPQHF. The CDR3 DNA sequence: TGTGCCAGCAGCTTACAGGGGGCAAGACAGCCCCAGCATTTT.

The chain has TRBV5-4 and TRBJ1-2; 8 positions match TRBD1. The junction had 9 bases not matched to a gene; V was cut back by 4 bases and J by 4 bases. CDR3 length: 15 amino acids. Germline V CDR1 and CDR2: SGHNT, YYREEE (reference sequence). The CDR3 region is CASSLPGTGPYGYTF. The CDR3 DNA reads TGTGCCAGCAGCCTACCCGGGACAGGCCCCTATGGCTACACCTTC.

The chain uses TRBV30 and TRBJ1-2; D may be TRBD1 (6 bases). Trimming stripped 6 bases from V and 5 bases from J, with 13 bases between. In germline, CDR1 is GTSNPN, CDR2 SVGIG (reference sequence). The CDR3 contains 12 residues. The CDR3 spells CACRTVGYGYTF. As DNA, the CDR3 is TGTGCCTGCCGGACAGTCGGGTATGGCTACACCTTC.

The rearrangement links TRBV19 to TRBJ2-1; D possibly corresponds to TRBD2 (5 bases). Trimming pared 3 bases from V and 7 bases from J, leaving 16 bases between. CDR3 length equals 15 residues. Looked up from germline, CDR1 is LNHDA and CDR2 is SQIVND (reference sequence). The CDR3 spells CASSIQDFPANEQFF. The DNA for the CDR3 is TGTGCCAGTAGTATTCAGGACTTCCCCGCTAATGAGCAGTTCTTC.

The CDR3 region has the DNA TGTGCCTGGGACACCGGTATTGGCGGGAGAGGGACCTACGAGCAGTACTTC. As protein: CAWDTGIGGRGTYEQYF. The chain is built from TRBV30 and TRBJ2-7; 7 bases fit TRBD2. The V gene's germline CDR1 is GTSNPN and CDR2 SVGIG (reference sequence). J was trimmed by 2 bases and V by 5 bases; bases with no gene match: 18. The CDR3 consists of 17 residues.

This chain joins TRBV7-2 and TRBJ1-1, with TRBD1 matching over 9 bases. Germline values: CDR1 SGHTA, CDR2 FQGNSA. V lost 6 bases to trimming and J lost 4 bases; unmatched junction nucleotides: 6. This CDR3 is 14 amino acids long. Here the CDR3 reads CASRSPTGGTEAFF. As DNA, the CDR3 is TGTGCCAGCAGATCTCCGACAGGGGGCACTGAAGCTTTCTTT.